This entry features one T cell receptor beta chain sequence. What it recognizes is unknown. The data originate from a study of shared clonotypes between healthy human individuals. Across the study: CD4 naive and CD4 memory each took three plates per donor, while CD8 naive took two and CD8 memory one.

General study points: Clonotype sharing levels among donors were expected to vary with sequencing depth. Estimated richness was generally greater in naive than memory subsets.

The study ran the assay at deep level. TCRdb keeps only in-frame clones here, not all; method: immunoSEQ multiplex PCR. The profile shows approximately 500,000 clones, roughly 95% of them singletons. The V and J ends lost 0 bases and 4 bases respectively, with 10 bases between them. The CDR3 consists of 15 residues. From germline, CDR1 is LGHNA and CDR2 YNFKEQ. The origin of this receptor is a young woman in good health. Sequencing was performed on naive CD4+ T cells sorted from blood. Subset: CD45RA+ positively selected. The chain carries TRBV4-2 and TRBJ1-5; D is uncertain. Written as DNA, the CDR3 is TGTGCCAGCAGCCAAGATTGGGGAACAAATCAGCCCCAGCATTTT. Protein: CASSQDWGTNQPQHF.